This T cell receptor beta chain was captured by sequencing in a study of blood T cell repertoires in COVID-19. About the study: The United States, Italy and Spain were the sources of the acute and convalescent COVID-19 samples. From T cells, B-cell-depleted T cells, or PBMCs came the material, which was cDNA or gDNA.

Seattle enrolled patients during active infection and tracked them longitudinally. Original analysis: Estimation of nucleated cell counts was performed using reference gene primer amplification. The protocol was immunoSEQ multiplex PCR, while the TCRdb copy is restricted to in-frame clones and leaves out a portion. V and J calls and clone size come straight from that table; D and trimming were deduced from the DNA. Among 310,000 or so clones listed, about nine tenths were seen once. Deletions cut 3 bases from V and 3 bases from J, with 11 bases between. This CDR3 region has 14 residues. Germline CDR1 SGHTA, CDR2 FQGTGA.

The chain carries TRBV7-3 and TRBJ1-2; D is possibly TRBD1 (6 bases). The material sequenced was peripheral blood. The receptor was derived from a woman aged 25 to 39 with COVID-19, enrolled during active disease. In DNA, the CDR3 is TGTGCCAGCAGCTTTTCGAACAGGGACTATGGCTACACCTTC. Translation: CASSFSNRDYGYTF.